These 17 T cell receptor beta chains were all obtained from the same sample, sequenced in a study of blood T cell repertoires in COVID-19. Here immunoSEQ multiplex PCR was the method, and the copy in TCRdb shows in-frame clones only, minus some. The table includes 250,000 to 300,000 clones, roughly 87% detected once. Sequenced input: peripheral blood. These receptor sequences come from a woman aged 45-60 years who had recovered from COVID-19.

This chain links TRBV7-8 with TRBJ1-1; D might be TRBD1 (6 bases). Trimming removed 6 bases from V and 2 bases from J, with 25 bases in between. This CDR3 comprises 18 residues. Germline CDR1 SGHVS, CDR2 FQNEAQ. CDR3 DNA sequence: TGTGCCAGCAGGGCTACCAGGACAGTTCGAAAAACTAACACTGAAGCTTTCTTT. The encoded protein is CASRATRTVRKTNTEAFF.

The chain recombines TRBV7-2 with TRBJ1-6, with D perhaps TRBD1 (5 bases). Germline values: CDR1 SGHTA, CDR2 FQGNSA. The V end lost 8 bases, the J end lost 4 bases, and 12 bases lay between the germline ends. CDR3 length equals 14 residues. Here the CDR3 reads CASGASNYNSPLHF. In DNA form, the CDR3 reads TGTGCCAGCGGGGCCAGTAATTATAATTCACCCCTCCACTTT.

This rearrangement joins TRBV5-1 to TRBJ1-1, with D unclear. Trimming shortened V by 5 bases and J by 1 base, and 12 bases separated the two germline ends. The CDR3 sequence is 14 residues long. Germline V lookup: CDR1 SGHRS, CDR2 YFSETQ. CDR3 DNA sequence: TGCGCCAGCAGGTCGCGGGGTGGGAACACTGAAGCTTTCTTT. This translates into CASRSRGGNTEAFF.

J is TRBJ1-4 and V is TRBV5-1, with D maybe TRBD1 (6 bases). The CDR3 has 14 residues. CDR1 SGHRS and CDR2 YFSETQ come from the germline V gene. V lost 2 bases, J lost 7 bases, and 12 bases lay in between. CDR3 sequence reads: CASSLSQGFEKLFF. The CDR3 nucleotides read TGCGCCAGCAGCTTATCCCAGGGGTTTGAAAAACTGTTTTTT.

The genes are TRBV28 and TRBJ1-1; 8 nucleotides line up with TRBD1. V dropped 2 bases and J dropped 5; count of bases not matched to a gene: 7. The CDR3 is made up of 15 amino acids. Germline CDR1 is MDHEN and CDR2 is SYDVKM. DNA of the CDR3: TGTGCCAGCAGTTTACCCGACAGGGGATATACTGAAGCTTTCTTT. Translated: CASSLPDRGYTEAFF.

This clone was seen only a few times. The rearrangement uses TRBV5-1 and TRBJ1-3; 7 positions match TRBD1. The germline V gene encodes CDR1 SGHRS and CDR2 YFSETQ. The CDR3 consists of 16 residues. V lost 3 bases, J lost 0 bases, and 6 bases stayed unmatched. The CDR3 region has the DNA TGCGCCAGCAGCTGGGGGACAGCCAACTCTGGAAACACCATATATTTT. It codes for CASSWGTANSGNTIYF.

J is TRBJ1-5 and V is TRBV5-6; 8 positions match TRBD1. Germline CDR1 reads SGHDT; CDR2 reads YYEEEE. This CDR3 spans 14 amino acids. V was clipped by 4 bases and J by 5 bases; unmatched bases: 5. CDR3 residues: CASSKDRAYQPQHF. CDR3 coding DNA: TGTGCCAGCAGCAAGGACAGGGCCTATCAGCCCCAGCATTTT.

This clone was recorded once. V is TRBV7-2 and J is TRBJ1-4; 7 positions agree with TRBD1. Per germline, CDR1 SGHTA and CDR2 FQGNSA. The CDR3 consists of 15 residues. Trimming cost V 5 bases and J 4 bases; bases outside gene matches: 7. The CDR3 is CASSPRQGLNEKLFF. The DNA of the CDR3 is TGTGCCAGCAGCCCCCGACAGGGCCTTAATGAAAAACTGTTTTTT.

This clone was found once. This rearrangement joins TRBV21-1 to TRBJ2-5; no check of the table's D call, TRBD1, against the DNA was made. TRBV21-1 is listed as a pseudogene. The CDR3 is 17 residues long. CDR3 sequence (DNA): TGTGCCAGCAGCAAGAATCCCGGGACAGGGGGCGAAGAGACCCAGTACTTC. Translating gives CASSKNPGTGGEETQYF.

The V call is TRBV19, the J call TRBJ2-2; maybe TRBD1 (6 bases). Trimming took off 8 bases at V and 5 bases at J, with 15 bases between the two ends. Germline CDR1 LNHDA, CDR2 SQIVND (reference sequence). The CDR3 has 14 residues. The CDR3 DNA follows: TGTGCCAGTCCTTGGGACACAAGGACCGGGGAGCTGTTTTTT. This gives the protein CASPWDTRTGELFF.

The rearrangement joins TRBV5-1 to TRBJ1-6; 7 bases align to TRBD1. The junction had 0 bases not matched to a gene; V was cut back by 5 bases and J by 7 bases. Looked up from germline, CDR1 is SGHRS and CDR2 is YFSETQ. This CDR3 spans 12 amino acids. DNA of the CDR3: TGCGCCAGCAGGACAGGGAATTCACCCCTCCACTTT. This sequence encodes CASRTGNSPLHF.

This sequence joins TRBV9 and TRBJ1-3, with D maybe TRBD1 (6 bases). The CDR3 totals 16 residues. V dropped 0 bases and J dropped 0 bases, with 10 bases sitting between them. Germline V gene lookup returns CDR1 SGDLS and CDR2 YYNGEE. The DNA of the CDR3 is TGTGCCAGCAGCGTAGCCCAGGGGAGCTCTGGAAACACCATATATTTT. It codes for CASSVAQGSSGNTIYF. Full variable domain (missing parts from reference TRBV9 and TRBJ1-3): DSGVTQTPKHLITATGQRVTLRCSPRSGDLSVYWYQQSLDQGLQFLIQYYNGEERAKGNILERFSAQQFPDLHSELNLSSLELGDSALYFCASSVAQGSSGNTIYFGEGSWLTVV.

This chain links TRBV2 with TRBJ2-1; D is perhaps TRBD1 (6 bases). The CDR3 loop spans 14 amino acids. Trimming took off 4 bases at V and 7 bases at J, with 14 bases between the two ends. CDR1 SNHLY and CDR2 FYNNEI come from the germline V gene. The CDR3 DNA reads TGTGCCAGCAGTGCAGATTGGGGGCCTAATGAGCAGTTCTTC. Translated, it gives CASSADWGPNEQFF.

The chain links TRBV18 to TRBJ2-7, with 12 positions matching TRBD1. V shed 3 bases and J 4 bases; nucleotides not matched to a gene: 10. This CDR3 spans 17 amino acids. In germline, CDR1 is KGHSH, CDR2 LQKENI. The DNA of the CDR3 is TGTGCCAGCTCACCTCGGGACAGGGGGCGCATAAGTTACGAGCAGTACTTC. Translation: CASSPRDRGRISYEQYF.

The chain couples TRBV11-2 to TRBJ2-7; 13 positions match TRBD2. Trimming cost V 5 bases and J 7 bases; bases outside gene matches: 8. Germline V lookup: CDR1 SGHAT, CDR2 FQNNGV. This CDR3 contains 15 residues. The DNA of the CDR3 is TGTGCCAGCAGCGTAACTAGCGGGGGGGCCGAAGAGCAGTACTTC. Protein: CASSVTSGGAEEQYF. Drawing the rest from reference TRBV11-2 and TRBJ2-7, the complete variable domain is EAGVAQSPRYKIIEKRQSVAFWCNPISGHATLYWYQQILGQGPKLLIQFQNNGVVDDSQLPKDRFSAERLKGVDSTLKIQPAKLEDSAVYLCASSVTSGGAEEQYFGPGTRLTVT.

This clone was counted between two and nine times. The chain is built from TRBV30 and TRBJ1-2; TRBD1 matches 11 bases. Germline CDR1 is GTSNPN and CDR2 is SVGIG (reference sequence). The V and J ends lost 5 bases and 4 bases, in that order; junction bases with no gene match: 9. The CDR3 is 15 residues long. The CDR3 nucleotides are TGTGCCTGGTTAAGAAGGACAGGGGGCATCTATGGCTACACCTTC. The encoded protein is CAWLRRTGGIYGYTF.

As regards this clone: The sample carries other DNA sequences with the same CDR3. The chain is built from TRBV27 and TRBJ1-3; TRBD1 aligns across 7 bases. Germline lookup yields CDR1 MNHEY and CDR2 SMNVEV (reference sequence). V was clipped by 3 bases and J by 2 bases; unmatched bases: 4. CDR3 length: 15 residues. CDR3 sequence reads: CASSLRGLAGNTIYF. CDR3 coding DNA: TGTGCCAGCAGTTTGAGGGGGCTGGCTGGAAACACCATATATTTT.